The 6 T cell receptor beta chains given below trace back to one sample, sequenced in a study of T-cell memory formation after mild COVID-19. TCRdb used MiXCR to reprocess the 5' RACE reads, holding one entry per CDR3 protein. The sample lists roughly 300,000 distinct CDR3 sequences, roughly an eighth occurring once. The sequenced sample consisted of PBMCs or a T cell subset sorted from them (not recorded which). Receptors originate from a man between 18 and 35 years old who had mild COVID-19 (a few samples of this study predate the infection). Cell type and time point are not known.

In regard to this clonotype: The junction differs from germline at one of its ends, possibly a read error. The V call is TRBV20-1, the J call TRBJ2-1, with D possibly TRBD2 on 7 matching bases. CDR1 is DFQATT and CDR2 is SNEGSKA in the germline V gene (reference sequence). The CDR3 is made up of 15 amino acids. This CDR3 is CSARGGRGPTWEQFF. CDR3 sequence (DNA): TGCAGTGCGAGAGGTGGGCGGGGGCCAACGTGGGAGCAGTTCTTC.

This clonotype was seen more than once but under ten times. CDR3 region: CASSEAERFYGYTF. CDR3 nucleotides: TGTGCCAGCAGCGAGGCGGAGCGGTTTTATGGCTACACCTTC. The rearrangement joins TRBV7-2 to TRBJ1-2, with D hard to call. Germline V lookup: CDR1 SGHTA, CDR2 FQGNSA. V was clipped by 5 bases and J by 5 bases, with 15 bases between them. This CDR3 comprises 14 residues.

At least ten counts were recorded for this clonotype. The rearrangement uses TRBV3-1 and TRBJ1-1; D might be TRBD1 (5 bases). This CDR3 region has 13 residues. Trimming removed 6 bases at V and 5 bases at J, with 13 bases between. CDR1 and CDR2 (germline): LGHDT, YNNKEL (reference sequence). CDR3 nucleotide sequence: TGTGCCAGCAGGCCCGGGGAGGGGACTGAAGCTTTCTTT. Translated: CASRPGEGTEAFF.

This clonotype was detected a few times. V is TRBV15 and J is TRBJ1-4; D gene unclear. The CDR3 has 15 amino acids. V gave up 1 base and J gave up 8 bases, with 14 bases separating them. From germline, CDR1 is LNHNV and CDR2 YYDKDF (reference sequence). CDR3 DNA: TGTGCCACCAGCAGAGCTAGGGTCGTCGAGGAAAAACTGTTTTTT. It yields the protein CATSRARVVEEKLFF.

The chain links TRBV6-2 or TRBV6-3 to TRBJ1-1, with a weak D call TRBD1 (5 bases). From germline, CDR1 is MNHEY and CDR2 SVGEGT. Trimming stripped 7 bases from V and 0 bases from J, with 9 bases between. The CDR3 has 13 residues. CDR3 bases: TGTGCCAGCAACTGGGGGGTGAACACTGAAGCTTTCTTT. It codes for CASNWGVNTEAFF.

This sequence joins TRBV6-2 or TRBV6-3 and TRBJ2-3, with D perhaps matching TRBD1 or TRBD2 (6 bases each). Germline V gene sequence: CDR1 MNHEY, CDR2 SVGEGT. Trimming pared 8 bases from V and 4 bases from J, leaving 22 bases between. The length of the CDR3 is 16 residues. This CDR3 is CASAPRGAPSADTQYF. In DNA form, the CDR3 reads TGTGCCAGCGCCCCGAGGGGGGCACCCTCGGCAGATACGCAGTATTTT.